One sample yielded the 22 T cell receptor beta chains listed below, sequenced in a study of blood T cell repertoires in COVID-19. Assay: immunoSEQ multiplex PCR; the TCRdb copy retains only in-frame clones and omits some. The sample has about 220,000 clones, under 90% seen once. Sequenced: peripheral blood. These receptors were obtained from a man aged 30-40 years with active or convalescent COVID-19.

The rearrangement joins TRBV6-6 to TRBJ2-5, with D possibly matching TRBD1 (6 bases). CDR1 is MNHNY, CDR2 SVGAGI, per germline (reference sequence). Between the trimmed V and J ends, which lost 8 bases and 1 base, there was a span of 17 bases. The length of the CDR3 is 15 residues. The CDR3 region is CASLPPTGRQETQYF. CDR3 nucleotide sequence: TGTGCCAGCCTCCCCCCGACAGGACGCCAAGAGACCCAGTACTTC.

The chain employs TRBV30 and TRBJ2-5; D ambiguous. The CDR3 runs 13 residues. Deletions cut 1 base from V and 5 bases from J, with 11 bases between. Per germline, CDR1 GTSNPN and CDR2 SVGIG (reference sequence). DNA of the CDR3: TGTGCCTGGAGTGCCTCTAAGTACGAGACCCAGTACTTC. Its translation is CAWSASKYETQYF.

The CDR3 DNA sequence: TGTGCCTTCCGTGCCGGGACAGCGATTAATCAGCCCCAGCATTTT. It specifies CAFRAGTAINQPQHF. The gene calls are TRBV30 and TRBJ1-5, with 7 positions matching TRBD1. From germline, CDR1 is GTSNPN and CDR2 SVGIG (reference sequence). The trim removed 7 bases at V and 4 bases at J, leaving 13 bases unmatched. This CDR3 has 15 amino acids.

The chain couples TRBV5-1 to TRBJ2-3; 8 bases map to TRBD2. V lost 4 bases to trimming and J lost 1 base; unmatched junction nucleotides: 5. Germline V gives CDR1 SGHRS, CDR2 YFSETQ. This CDR3 spans 15 amino acids. The CDR3 here is CASSPRGVGTDTQYF. CDR3 DNA sequence: TGCGCCAGCAGCCCGCGGGGGGTCGGCACAGATACGCAGTATTTT.

The chain has TRBV7-9 and TRBJ2-2, with a possible D match to TRBD2 (5 bases). CDR1 and CDR2 (germline): SEHNR, FQNEAQ (reference sequence). V was shortened by 1 base and J by 0 bases, with 6 bases between the two germline ends. The CDR3 has 15 residues. The CDR3 nucleotides are TGTGCCAGCAGCTTAGGCGGGTCGAACACCGGGGAGCTGTTTTTT. It yields the protein CASSLGGSNTGELFF.

This sequence joins TRBV6-1 and TRBJ2-3; maybe TRBD2 (5 bases). The CDR3 runs to 13 residues. With 6 bases removed from V and 9 bases from J, the gap between germline ends came to 16 bases. CDR1 and CDR2 from the germline V gene are MNHNS and SASEGT. In DNA form, the CDR3 reads TGTGCCAGCAGAGGACTCCCACAAGGCACGCAGTATTTT. This gives the protein CASRGLPQGTQYF.

This clone is a singleton in its sample. This chain connects TRBV7-2 to TRBJ1-1; D is unclear. Looked up from germline, CDR1 is SGHTA and CDR2 is FQGNSA. This CDR3 is 16 amino acids long. V lost 0 bases, J lost 1 base, and 12 bases lay in between. The CDR3 loop is CASSLAPLERNTEAFF. In nucleotides, the CDR3 is TGTGCCAGCAGCTTAGCTCCCCTTGAGAGGAACACTGAAGCTTTCTTT. Filled out from reference TRBV7-2 and TRBJ1-1, the complete variable domain reads GAGVSQSPSNKVTEKGKDVELRCDPISGHTALYWYRQSLGQGLEFLIYFQGNSAPDKSGLPSDRFSAERTGGSVSTLTIQRTQQEDSAVYLCASSLAPLERNTEAFFGQGTRLTVV.

V is TRBV7-2 and J is TRBJ2-7; D gene unclear. This CDR3 has 13 amino acids. Germline-derived CDR1 and CDR2 are SGHTA and FQGNSA. V gave up 2 bases and J gave up 2 bases, with 7 bases separating them. The CDR3 sequence is CASSLYNTYEQYF. Here the CDR3 DNA reads TGTGCCAGCAGCTTATATAATACCTACGAGCAGTACTTC.

This chain joins TRBV28 and TRBJ1-2; D unresolved. CDR3 length equals 12 residues. Trimming shortened V by 4 bases and J by 4 bases, and 7 bases separated the two germline ends. The V gene's germline CDR1 is MDHEN and CDR2 SYDVKM. The CDR3 is CASSSQVYGYTF. As DNA, the CDR3 is TGTGCCAGCAGTTCCCAGGTCTATGGCTACACCTTC.

J is TRBJ2-7 and V is TRBV11-2, with D unclear. The germline gives CDR1 SGHAT, CDR2 FQNNGV. V was shortened by 5 bases and J by 6 bases, with 8 bases between the two germline ends. The CDR3 covers 11 residues. This chain's CDR3 is CASSVPSEQYF. The CDR3 coding sequence is TGTGCCAGCAGCGTCCCATCCGAGCAGTACTTC.

This clone was seen a single time. The rearrangement links TRBV25-1 to TRBJ2-3; weak D call: TRBD1 (5 bases). The germline gives CDR1 MGHDK, CDR2 SYGVNS. The CDR3 runs 16 residues. V was trimmed by 5 bases and J by 4 bases, leaving 19 bases between them. CDR3 sequence reads: CASSQERGRGPDTQYF. DNA of the CDR3: TGTGCCAGCAGTCAAGAAAGGGGAAGGGGTCCAGATACGCAGTATTTT.

The chain is built from TRBV29-1 and TRBJ2-1; TRBD1 aligns across 11 bases. This CDR3 region has 15 residues. V lost 6 bases, J lost 4 bases, and 8 bases stayed unmatched. CDR1 is SQVTM and CDR2 is ANQGSEA in the germline V gene. CDR3 amino acids: CSVYPGQGGYNEQFF. In nucleotides, the CDR3 is TGCAGCGTGTACCCGGGACAGGGGGGGTACAATGAGCAGTTCTTC.

The chain is built from TRBV6-2 or TRBV6-3 and TRBJ2-3, with a weak D call TRBD2 (5 bases). The V end was cut by 6 bases, the J end by 2 bases, with 24 bases between. CDR3 length equals 18 residues. Germline V gives CDR1 MNHEY, CDR2 SVGEGT. The CDR3 DNA reads TGTGCCAGCAGCCTAGACACCAGACGCCGCGGGTCCACAGATACGCAGTATTTT. Translated, it gives CASSLDTRRRGSTDTQYF.

The genes are TRBV19 and TRBJ2-7; 9 bases agree with TRBD1. Germline V gene lookup returns CDR1 LNHDA and CDR2 SQIVND (reference sequence). V lost 10 bases to trimming and J lost 3 bases; unmatched junction nucleotides: 7. There are 13 residues in the CDR3. CDR3 nucleotide sequence: TGTGCCACTCGGGGACAGGGATACTACGAGCAGTACTTC. It translates to CATRGQGYYEQYF.

This sequence joins TRBV30 and TRBJ1-5; D is undetermined. Trimming shortened V by 2 bases and J by 0 bases, and 8 bases separated the two germline ends. Looked up from germline, CDR1 is GTSNPN and CDR2 is SVGIG (reference sequence). This CDR3 spans 14 amino acids. In nucleotides, the CDR3 is TGTGCCTGGAGTCCCGGGTCTAGCAATCAGCCCCAGCATTTT. Its translation is CAWSPGSSNQPQHF.

This rearrangement joins TRBV27 to TRBJ1-1; D is perhaps TRBD1 (5 bases). The V gene's germline CDR1 is MNHEY and CDR2 SMNVEV (reference sequence). This CDR3 spans 12 amino acids. Trimming pared 6 bases from V and 2 bases from J, leaving 7 bases between. The CDR3 DNA reads TGTGCCAGCAGGCGGGACAACACTGAAGCTTTCTTT. Translating gives CASRRDNTEAFF.

This clone was counted between two and nine times. The genes are TRBV4-1 and TRBJ2-3; possibly TRBD1 for D (6 bases). The V and J ends lost 1 base and 2 bases respectively, with 19 bases between them. Germline V CDR1 and CDR2: MGHRA, YSYEKL. The CDR3 is made up of 18 amino acids. CDR3: CASSQVVPRQANTDTQYF. The CDR3 DNA follows: TGCGCCAGCAGCCAAGTAGTGCCCAGACAGGCGAACACAGATACGCAGTATTTT.

V gene TRBV16 combines with J gene TRBJ2-5, with 12 bases fitting TRBD2. The V segment lost 1 base and the J segment 5 bases; nucleotides outside the gene matches: 11. This CDR3 region has 18 residues. CDR1 and CDR2 (germline): KGHSY, FQNENV. DNA for the CDR3: TGTGCCAGCAGCCAATTTAGGACTAGCGGGATCCCCCAGGAGACCCAGTACTTC. Its translation is CASSQFRTSGIPQETQYF.

Only a few counts were recorded for this clone. This chain uses TRBV9 with TRBJ2-3; 8 bases match TRBD2. The CDR3 is made up of 14 amino acids. J lost 1 base, V lost 4 bases, and 2 bases had no gene match. CDR1 SGDLS and CDR2 YYNGEE come from the germline V gene. DNA for the CDR3: TGTGCCAGCAGCTCGACTAGCGGCACAGATACGCAGTATTTT. Protein: CASSSTSGTDTQYF.

This clone was seen a handful of times. The CDR3 DNA sequence: TGTGCCAGCAGCTTAGGCGTATTTGGAAACACCATATATTTT. Its translation is CASSLGVFGNTIYF. The V call is TRBV11-2, the J call TRBJ1-3; D is uncertain. The CDR3 is made up of 14 amino acids. The germline gives CDR1 SGHAT, CDR2 FQNNGV. The ends were cut back, 1 base at V and 3 bases at J, with 7 bases in the middle.

V gene TRBV30 combines with J gene TRBJ1-1; tentatively, D is TRBD1 (5 bases). The CDR3 consists of 12 residues. Trimming left V 5 bases short and J 9 bases short, with 16 bases between. The germline gives CDR1 GTSNPN, CDR2 SVGIG (reference sequence). The CDR3 sequence is CAWVRGGTKAFF. The CDR3 DNA follows: TGTGCCTGGGTACGGGGAGGGACTAAAGCTTTCTTT. Full variable domain (rest looked up from reference TRBV30 and TRBJ1-1): SQTIHQWPATLVQPVGSPLSLECTVEGTSNPNLYWYRQAAGRGLQLLFYSVGIGQISSEVPQNLSASRPQDRQFILSSKKLLLSDSGFYLCAWVRGGTKAFFGQGTRLTVV.

The chain couples TRBV6-5 to TRBJ1-1; D remains unclear. V lost 0 bases and J lost 4, with 12 bases in between. Germline values: CDR1 MNHEY, CDR2 SVGAGI. This CDR3 contains 15 residues. For the CDR3, the DNA is TGTGCCAGCAGTTACTCGCGGGGAGGCGGCACTGAAGCTTTCTTT. Protein product: CASSYSRGGGTEAFF.